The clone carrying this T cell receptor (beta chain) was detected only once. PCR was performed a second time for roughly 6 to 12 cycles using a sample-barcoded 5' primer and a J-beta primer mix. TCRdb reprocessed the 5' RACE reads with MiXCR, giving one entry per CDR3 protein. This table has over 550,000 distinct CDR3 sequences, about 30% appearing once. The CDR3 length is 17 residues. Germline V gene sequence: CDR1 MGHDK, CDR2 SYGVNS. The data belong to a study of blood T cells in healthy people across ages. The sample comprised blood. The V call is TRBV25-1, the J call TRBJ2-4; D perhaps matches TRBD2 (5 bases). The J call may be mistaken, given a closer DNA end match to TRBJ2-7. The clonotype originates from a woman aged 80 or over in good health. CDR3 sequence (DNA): TGTGCCAGCAGTGCCTTCCTCCCTCGCCGGGGTACCTACGAGCAGTACTTC. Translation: CASSAFLPRRGTYEQYF.